Listed below are T cell receptor beta chains from one sample, sequenced in a study of blood T cell repertoires in COVID-19. Libraries were prepared by immunoSEQ multiplex PCR; TCRdb keeps only in-frame clonotypes and omits some of them. The sample gives a few hundred thousand clones, about 84% of which show up once; under 2% is in the top ten. Material: peripheral blood. The receptors shown here come from a woman aged 45-65 years with acute or convalescent COVID-19. Each CDR3 is given with its conserved first and last residue. The D gene is left open where the match is weak. Only part of the rows carry a size: once, few, many, or a class if the clone is expanded.

D: NA
size: NA
J: TRBJ1-1
V: TRBV2
CDR3: CASTREMNTEAFF
DNA: TGTGCCAGCACCCGGGAAATGAACACTGAAGCTTTCTTT

D: TRBD1
size: NA
J: TRBJ2-7
V: TRBV7-2
CDR3: CASSLRRDRAHEQYF
DNA: TGTGCCAGCAGCTTACGGCGGGACAGGGCACACGAGCAGTACTTC

D: NA
size: NA
J: TRBJ2-5
V: TRBV28
CDR3: CASSLERKETQYF
DNA: TGTGCCAGCAGTTTAGAGAGGAAAGAGACCCAGTACTTC

D: NA
size: NA
J: TRBJ2-1
V: TRBV6-6
CDR3: CASMGDYNEQFF
DNA: TGTGCCAGCATGGGAGATTACAATGAGCAGTTCTTC

D: NA
size: few
J: TRBJ2-7
V: TRBV2
CDR3: CASRQQGYEQYF
DNA: TGTGCCAGCAGGCAACAGGGCTACGAGCAGTACTTC

D: NA
size: NA
J: TRBJ1-2
V: TRBV7-2
CDR3: CASSLERGPGYTF
DNA: TGTGCCAGCAGCTTAGAGCGGGGGCCTGGCTACACCTTC

D: NA
size: NA
J: TRBJ2-5
V: TRBV4-3
CDR3: CASSQDFGVRETQYF
DNA: TGCGCCAGCAGCCAAGATTTCGGGGTACGAGAGACCCAGTACTTC

D: TRBD1
size: NA
J: TRBJ2-7
V: TRBV28
CDR3: CASSPQRTGTYEQYF
DNA: TGTGCCAGCAGTCCACAACGGACAGGAACCTACGAGCAGTACTTC

D: TRBD2
size: NA
J: TRBJ2-1
V: TRBV30
CDR3: CAWSVGTSGRRGFF
DNA: TGTGCCTGGAGTGTAGGGACTAGCGGGAGAAGGGGGTTCTTC

D: NA
size: NA
J: TRBJ1-2
V: TRBV27
CDR3: CASSFDGDGYTF
DNA: TGTGCCAGCAGTTTTGATGGAGATGGCTACACCTTC

D: TRBD2
size: NA
J: TRBJ2-3
V: TRBV24-1
CDR3: CATSDFTLAGGQPDTQYF
DNA: TGTGCCACCAGTGATTTTACTCTCGCGGGAGGTCAGCCAGATACGCAGTATTTT

D: NA
size: few
J: TRBJ2-2
V: TRBV12-3/TRBV12-4
CDR3: CASRREAGELFF
DNA: TGTGCCAGCAGGAGGGAGGCCGGGGAGCTGTTTTTT

D: TRBD2
size: NA
J: TRBJ2-3
V: TRBV13
CDR3: CASSRPSSGRATDTQYF
DNA: TGTGCCAGCAGCCGTCCTTCTAGCGGGAGGGCCACAGATACGCAGTATTTT

D: TRBD1
size: few
J: TRBJ2-1
V: TRBV5-1
CDR3: CASSWTGQSSYNEQFF
DNA: TGCGCCAGCAGCTGGACAGGTCAAAGCTCCTACAATGAGCAGTTCTTC

D: TRBD2
size: NA
J: TRBJ2-2
V: TRBV7-9
CDR3: CASSLSPGTSGSGELFF
DNA: TGTGCCAGCAGCTTAAGCCCCGGGACTAGCGGGAGCGGGGAGCTGTTTTTT

D: NA
size: once
J: TRBJ1-2
V: TRBV29-1
CDR3: CSVATPNYGYTF
DNA: TGCAGCGTCGCCACACCTAACTATGGCTACACCTTC

D: NA
size: NA
J: TRBJ2-7
V: TRBV7-8
CDR3: CASSLEGGIYEQYF
DNA: TGTGCCAGCAGCTTAGAGGGGGGGATCTACGAGCAGTACTTC

D: TRBD1
size: few
J: TRBJ2-1
V: TRBV3-1/TRBV3-2
CDR3: CASSRTGVDNEQFF
DNA: TGTGCCAGCAGCCGGACAGGGGTGGATAATGAGCAGTTCTTC

D: NA
size: NA
J: TRBJ1-5
V: TRBV2
CDR3: CASNRAGGKPQHF
DNA: TGTGCCAGCAATAGAGCCGGAGGTAAGCCCCAGCATTTT

D: TRBD2
size: NA
J: TRBJ2-3
V: TRBV7-3
CDR3: CASSGSGRWNSRTDTQYF
DNA: TGTGCCAGCAGTGGTAGCGGGAGATGGAATAGCAGGACAGATACGCAGTATTTT

D: NA
size: NA
J: TRBJ2-1
V: TRBV20-1
CDR3: CSARLRNEQFF
DNA: TGCAGTGCTAGATTACGGAATGAGCAGTTCTTC

D: NA
size: NA
J: TRBJ1-5
V: TRBV6-5
CDR3: CASRVDRFNNQPQHF
DNA: TGTGCCAGCAGAGTGGACAGATTCAACAATCAGCCCCAGCATTTT

D: TRBD2
size: NA
J: TRBJ2-1
V: TRBV27
CDR3: CASSGLPGLAGVENEQFF
DNA: TGTGCCAGCAGTGGTCTTCCGGGACTAGCGGGAGTTGAGAATGAGCAGTTCTTC

D: TRBD1
size: NA
J: TRBJ2-3
V: TRBV29-1
CDR3: CSVTGGSTDTQYF
DNA: TGCAGCGTCACAGGGGGGAGCACAGATACGCAGTATTTT

D: TRBD2
size: NA
J: TRBJ2-3
V: TRBV7-3
CDR3: CASSSQGLAGGPGKTDTQYF
DNA: TGTGCCAGCAGCTCCCAGGGACTAGCGGGAGGGCCGGGTAAAACAGATACGCAGTATTTT

D: TRBD2
size: NA
J: TRBJ2-5
V: TRBV10-3
CDR3: CAISASGSGETQYF
DNA: TGTGCCATCTCAGCTAGCGGGAGTGGGGAGACCCAGTACTTC

D: NA
size: NA
J: TRBJ2-3
V: TRBV5-1
CDR3: CASSRGLAEASTDTQYF
DNA: TGCGCCAGCAGCAGGGGTTTAGCGGAGGCTAGCACAGATACGCAGTATTTT

D: TRBD2
size: once
J: TRBJ2-3
V: TRBV4-2
CDR3: CASSQRLAGGYTDTQYF
DNA: TGTGCCAGCAGCCAACGACTAGCGGGAGGGTACACAGATACGCAGTATTTT

D: TRBD1
size: NA
J: TRBJ1-2
V: TRBV5-5
CDR3: CASSSLDRGSGYTF
DNA: TGTGCCAGCAGCTCCTTAGACAGGGGAAGTGGCTACACCTTC

D: NA
size: NA
J: TRBJ1-5
V: TRBV28
CDR3: CASSLIREQPQHF
DNA: TGTGCCAGCAGTTTGATCAGGGAACAGCCCCAGCATTTT

D: NA
size: NA
J: TRBJ2-1
V: TRBV6-5
CDR3: CASSSSRDTSADEQFF
DNA: TGTGCCAGCAGTTCCAGCCGGGACACCTCCGCGGATGAGCAGTTCTTC

D: TRBD1
size: once
J: TRBJ2-3
V: TRBV30
CDR3: CAWSIGTATDTQYF
DNA: TGTGCCTGGAGTATCGGGACAGCCACAGATACGCAGTATTTT

D: NA
size: NA
J: TRBJ1-2
V: TRBV12-3/TRBV12-4
CDR3: CATTRRGYGYTF
DNA: TGTGCCACCACCAGGAGGGGCTATGGCTACACCTTC

D: NA
size: NA
J: TRBJ1-5
V: TRBV28
CDR3: CASSLFSYQPQHF
DNA: TGTGCCAGCAGTTTATTTAGTTATCAGCCCCAGCATTTT

D: TRBD2
size: NA
J: TRBJ2-1
V: TRBV2
CDR3: CASRNKLAPLRDEQFF
DNA: TGTGCCAGCAGGAACAAACTAGCGCCTCTTCGCGATGAGCAGTTCTTC

D: NA
size: once
J: TRBJ1-3
V: TRBV11-3
CDR3: CASSRDNSGNTIYF
DNA: TGTGCCAGCAGCCGGGACAACTCTGGAAACACCATATATTTT

D: NA
size: NA
J: TRBJ2-2
V: TRBV5-1
CDR3: CASSGGGANTGELFF
DNA: TGCGCCAGCAGCGGAGGGGGGGCGAACACCGGGGAGCTGTTTTTT

D: TRBD2
size: NA
J: TRBJ2-6
V: TRBV3-1/TRBV3-2
CDR3: CASSEGLAGGYSGANVLTF
DNA: TGTGCCAGCAGCGAGGGACTAGCGGGAGGCTACTCTGGGGCCAACGTCCTGACTTTC

D: NA
size: NA
J: TRBJ1-5
V: TRBV28
CDR3: CASSRDTNSNQPQHF
DNA: TGTGCCAGCAGTCGGGACACCAATAGCAATCAGCCCCAGCATTTT

D: TRBD2
size: NA
J: TRBJ2-5
V: TRBV10-3
CDR3: CAISESSSKGASGRETQYF
DNA: TGTGCCATCAGTGAGTCGAGCTCGAAGGGGGCTAGCGGGAGAGAGACCCAGTACTTC